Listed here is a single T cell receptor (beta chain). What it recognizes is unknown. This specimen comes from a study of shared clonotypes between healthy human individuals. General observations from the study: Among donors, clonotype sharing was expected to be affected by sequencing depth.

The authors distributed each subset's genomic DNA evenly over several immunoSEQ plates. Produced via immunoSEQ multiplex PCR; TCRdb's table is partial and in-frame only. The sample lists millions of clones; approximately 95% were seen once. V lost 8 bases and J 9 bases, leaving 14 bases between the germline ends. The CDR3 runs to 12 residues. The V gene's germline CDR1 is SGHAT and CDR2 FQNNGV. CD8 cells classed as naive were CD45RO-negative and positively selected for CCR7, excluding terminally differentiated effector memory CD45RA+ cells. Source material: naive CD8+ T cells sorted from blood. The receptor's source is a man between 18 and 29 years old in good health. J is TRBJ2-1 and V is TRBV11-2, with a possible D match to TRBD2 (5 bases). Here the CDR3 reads CASGGGGGEQFF. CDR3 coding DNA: TGTGCCAGCGGCGGAGGCGGCGGTGAGCAGTTCTTC. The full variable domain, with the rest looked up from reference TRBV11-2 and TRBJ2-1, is EAGVAQSPRYKIIEKRQSVAFWCNPISGHATLYWYQQILGQGPKLLIQFQNNGVVDDSQLPKDRFSAERLKGVDSTLKIQPAKLEDSAVYLCASGGGGGEQFFGPGTRLTVL.